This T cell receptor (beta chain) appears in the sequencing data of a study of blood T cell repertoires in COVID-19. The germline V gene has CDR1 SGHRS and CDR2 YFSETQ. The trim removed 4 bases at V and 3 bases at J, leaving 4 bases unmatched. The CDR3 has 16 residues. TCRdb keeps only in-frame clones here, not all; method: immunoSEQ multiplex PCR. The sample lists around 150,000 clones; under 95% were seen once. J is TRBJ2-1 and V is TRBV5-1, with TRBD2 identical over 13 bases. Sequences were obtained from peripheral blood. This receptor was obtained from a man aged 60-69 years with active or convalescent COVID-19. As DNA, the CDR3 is TGCGCCAGCAGCACATGGACTAGCGGGGGCTACAATGAGCAGTTCTTC. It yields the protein CASSTWTSGGYNEQFF.